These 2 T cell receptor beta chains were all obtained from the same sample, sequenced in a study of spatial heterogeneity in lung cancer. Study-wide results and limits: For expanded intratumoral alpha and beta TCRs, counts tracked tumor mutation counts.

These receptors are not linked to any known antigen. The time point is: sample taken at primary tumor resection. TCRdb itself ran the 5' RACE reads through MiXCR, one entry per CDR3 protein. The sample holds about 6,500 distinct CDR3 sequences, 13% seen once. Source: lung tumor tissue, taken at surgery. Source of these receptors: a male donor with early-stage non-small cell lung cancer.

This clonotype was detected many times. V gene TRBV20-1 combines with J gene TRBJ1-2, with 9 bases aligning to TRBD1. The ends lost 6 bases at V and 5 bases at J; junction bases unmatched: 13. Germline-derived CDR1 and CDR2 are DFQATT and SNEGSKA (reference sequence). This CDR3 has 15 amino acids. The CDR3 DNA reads TGCAGTGCGTCGAACCCGGGACAGGGTTATTATGGCTACACCTTC. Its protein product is CSASNPGQGYYGYTF.

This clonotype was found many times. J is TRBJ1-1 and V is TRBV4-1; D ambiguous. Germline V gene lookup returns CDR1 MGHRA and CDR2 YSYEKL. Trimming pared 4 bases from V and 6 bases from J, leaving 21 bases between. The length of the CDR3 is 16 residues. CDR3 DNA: TGCGCCAGCAGCCTCGAAACGGGTGCGATTATTGCTGAAGCTTTCTTT. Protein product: CASSLETGAIIAEAFF.